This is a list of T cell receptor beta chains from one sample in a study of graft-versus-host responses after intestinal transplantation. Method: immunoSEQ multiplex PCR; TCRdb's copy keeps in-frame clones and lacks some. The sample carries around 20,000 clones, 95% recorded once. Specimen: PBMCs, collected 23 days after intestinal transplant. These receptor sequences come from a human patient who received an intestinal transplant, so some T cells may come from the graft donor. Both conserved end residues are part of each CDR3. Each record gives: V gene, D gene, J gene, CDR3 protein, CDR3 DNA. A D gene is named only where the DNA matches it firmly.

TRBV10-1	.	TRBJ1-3	CATPPRTRRGDTIYF	TGCGCCACGCCCCCTCGGACACGACGGGGGGACACCATATATTTT
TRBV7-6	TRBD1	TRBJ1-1	CASSHQQGKNTEAFF	TGTGCCAGCAGCCACCAACAGGGGAAAAACACTGAAGCTTTCTTT
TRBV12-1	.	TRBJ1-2	CASSFVWVYGYTF	TGTGCCAGCAGCTTTGTATGGGTTTATGGCTACACCTTC
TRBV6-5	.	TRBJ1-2	CASNRGQDSDGYTF	TGTGCCAGCAACAGAGGTCAGGACAGCGATGGCTACACCTTC
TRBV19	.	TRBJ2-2	CASRKDSNTGELFF	TGTGCCAGTAGAAAAGACTCGAACACCGGGGAGCTGTTTTTT
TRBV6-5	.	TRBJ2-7	CASGLRSSYEQYF	TGTGCCAGCGGATTGAGGAGCTCCTACGAGCAGTACTTC
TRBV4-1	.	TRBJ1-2	CASSQESFSNYGYTF	TGCGCCAGCAGCCAAGAAAGCTTTTCTAACTATGGCTACACCTTC
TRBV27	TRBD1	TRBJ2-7	CASSPSDRGAPYEQYF	TGTGCCAGCAGTCCTTCGGACAGGGGGGCTCCCTACGAGCAGTACTTC
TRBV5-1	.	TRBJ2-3	CASSTGQSSTDTQYF	TGCGCCAGCAGCACCGGACAGAGTAGCACAGATACGCAGTATTTT
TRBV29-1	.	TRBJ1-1	CSVEVSEPEAFF	TGCAGCGTTGAAGTGTCAGAGCCTGAAGCTTTCTTT
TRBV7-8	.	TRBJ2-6	CASSLAIGEPETSGANVLTF	TGTGCCAGCAGCTTAGCAATCGGGGAACCGGAAACGTCTGGGGCCAACGTCCTGACTTTC
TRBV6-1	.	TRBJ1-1	CASNRPVGDTEAFF	TGTGCCAGCAATCGGCCGGTCGGGGACACTGAAGCTTTCTTT
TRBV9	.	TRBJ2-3	CASSGRVTDTQYF	TGTGCCAGCAGCGGACGGGTCACAGATACGCAGTATTTT
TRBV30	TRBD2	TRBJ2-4	CAWDLAVEGYIQYF	TGTGCCTGGGACCTAGCGGTGGAGGGGTACATTCAGTACTTC
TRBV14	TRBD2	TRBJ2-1	CASSQDGWASGGNEQFF	TGTGCCAGCAGCCAAGATGGGTGGGCTAGCGGAGGGAATGAGCAGTTCTTC
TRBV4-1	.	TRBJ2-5	CASSQGWGAETQYF	TGCGCCAGCAGCCAAGGGTGGGGCGCGGAGACCCAGTACTTC